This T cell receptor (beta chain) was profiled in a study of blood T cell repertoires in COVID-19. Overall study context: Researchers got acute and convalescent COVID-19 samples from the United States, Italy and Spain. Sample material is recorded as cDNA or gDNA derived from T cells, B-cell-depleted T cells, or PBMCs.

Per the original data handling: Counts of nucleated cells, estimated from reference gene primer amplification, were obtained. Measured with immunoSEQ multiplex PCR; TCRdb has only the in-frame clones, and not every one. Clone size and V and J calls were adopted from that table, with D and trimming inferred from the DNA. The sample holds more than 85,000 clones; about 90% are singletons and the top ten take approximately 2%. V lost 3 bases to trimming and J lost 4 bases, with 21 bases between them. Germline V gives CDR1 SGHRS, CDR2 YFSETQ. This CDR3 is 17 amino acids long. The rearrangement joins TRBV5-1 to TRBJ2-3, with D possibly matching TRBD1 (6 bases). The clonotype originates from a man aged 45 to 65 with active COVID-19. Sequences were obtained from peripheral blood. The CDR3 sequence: CASSSVHFRGEPDTQYF. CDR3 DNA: TGCGCCAGCAGCTCGGTTCATTTCAGGGGTGAACCAGATACGCAGTATTTT.